This T cell receptor (beta chain) stems from a study of identical twins. A universal primer site was incorporated via template switching, and the cDNA contained unique molecular identifiers. TCRdb ran MiXCR on the 5' RACE reads and lists one entry per CDR3 protein. The repertoire includes fewer than 550,000 distinct CDR3 sequences, 14% of them detected once, and about 0.94% sits in the top ten. This CDR3 comprises 15 residues. Germline V gene data show CDR1 as SGHVS and CDR2 as FQNEAQ. Trimming took 0 bases from V and 8 from J, leaving 14 bases between them. Donors uniformly comprised healthy Caucasians. This clonotype has just a few counts. What it binds is unknown. Study findings and constraints: The study based its conclusions on cross-sectional statistical analysis and did not follow the same donors. Shared out-of-frame alpha sequences (those common to twins) showed excess low generation probability.

The sample also formed part of further work on yellow fever vaccine responses in identical twins.

What was sequenced was CD4+ T cells sorted from blood. The receptor's source is a woman aged 18-35 years in good health. The V gene is TRBV7-8, the J gene TRBJ2-1; no clear D gene. CDR3 amino acids: CASSLAWSPVHEQFF. CDR3 in DNA: TGTGCCAGCAGCTTAGCTTGGTCACCTGTTCATGAGCAGTTCTTC.